Below, 17 T cell receptor beta chains from the same sample are listed, as sequenced in a study of cytomegalovirus exposure and HLA in healthy donors. PCR used 60 Vbeta primers and 13 Jbeta primers. The method was immunoSEQ multiplex PCR; TCRdb's version includes in-frame clones alone and lacks a portion of them. In the table there are approximately 160,000 clones, 65% to 70% of which are singletons. The sample comprised PBMCs. Receptors were obtained from a woman between 18 and 30 years old in good health and CMV-seropositive.

The sample holds a few counts of this clone. The V gene is TRBV4-2, the J gene TRBJ2-1, with 10 positions matching TRBD2. This CDR3 region has 17 residues. Trimming took 0 bases from V and 9 from J; bases not matched to a gene: 11. Germline CDR1 and CDR2: LGHNA and YNFKEQ. The CDR3: CASSQDRASGGRGEQFF. The DNA for the CDR3 is TGTGCCAGCAGCCAAGATAGGGCTAGCGGGGGTAGGGGTGAGCAGTTCTTC.

V and J are TRBV5-1 and TRBJ2-3, with TRBD1 as a possible D gene (6 bases). The V gene's germline CDR1 is SGHRS and CDR2 YFSETQ. The CDR3 is 15 amino acids. V dropped 4 bases and J dropped 2 bases, with 14 bases sitting between them. The chain's CDR3 is CASSRRDTITDTQYF. The CDR3 coding sequence is TGCGCCAGCAGCCGCCGGGACACTATCACAGATACGCAGTATTTT.

V gene TRBV4-1 combines with J gene TRBJ2-5; D is uncertain. The length of the CDR3 is 13 residues. Trimming pared 0 bases from V and 5 bases from J, leaving 7 bases between. The germline gives CDR1 MGHRA, CDR2 YSYEKL. The CDR3 DNA reads TGCGCCAGCAGCCAAGAGGTACAGGAGACCCAGTACTTC. Translating it yields CASSQEVQETQYF.

This clone was counted a few times. The genes are TRBV7-2 and TRBJ2-6; D is undetermined. Germline V gene lookup returns CDR1 SGHTA and CDR2 FQGNSA. Between the trimmed V and J ends, which lost 1 base and 1 base, there was a span of 11 bases. This CDR3 has 17 residues. The CDR3 sequence: CASSLEPRSSGANVLTF. The CDR3 DNA is TGTGCCAGCAGCTTAGAGCCCCGTAGTTCTGGGGCCAACGTCCTGACTTTC.

V gene TRBV19 combines with J gene TRBJ1-1, with 7 bases that match TRBD1. The CDR3 contains 15 residues. V gave up 3 bases and J gave up 4 bases; unmatched junction bases: 8. Germline assignment: CDR1 LNHDA and CDR2 SQIVND (reference sequence). The CDR3 nucleotides read TGTGCCAGTAGTATTCGGACAGGACTTGGCACTGAAGCTTTCTTT. Amino acids: CASSIRTGLGTEAFF.

J is TRBJ2-1 and V is TRBV11-2; 7 bases map to TRBD2. V dropped 2 bases and J dropped 9; count of bases not matched to a gene: 7. In germline, CDR1 is SGHAT, CDR2 FQNNGV. CDR3 length equals 14 residues. The CDR3 here is CASSLFAGVGEQFF. The CDR3, as DNA: TGTGCCAGCAGCTTATTCGCGGGAGTCGGTGAGCAGTTCTTC.

The V gene is TRBV18, the J gene TRBJ2-5; tentatively, D is TRBD2 (6 bases). Trimming took off 5 bases at V and 3 bases at J, with 10 bases between the two ends. CDR1 is KGHSH, CDR2 LQKENI, per germline. This CDR3 contains 13 residues. The CDR3 spells CASSSGLEETQYF. As DNA, the CDR3 is TGTGCCAGCTCATCGGGACTTGAAGAGACCCAGTACTTC.

The sample holds a few counts of this clone. This sequence joins TRBV18 and TRBJ1-2, with TRBD1 matching over 7 bases. This CDR3 is 14 amino acids long. Germline CDR1 and CDR2: KGHSH and LQKENI. Losses at the gene ends were 5 bases for V and 4 bases for J; bases not matched to a gene: 7. The CDR3 reads CASSSMGQSYGYTF. The CDR3 coding sequence is TGTGCCAGCTCAAGTATGGGACAGTCCTATGGCTACACCTTC.

The chain carries TRBV11-2 and TRBJ1-2; D might be TRBD1 (6 bases). Germline V gene lookup returns CDR1 SGHAT and CDR2 FQNNGV. This CDR3 spans 14 amino acids. Trimming left V 5 bases short and J 6 bases short, with 16 bases between. The CDR3 here is CASSPRGGVDGYTF. As DNA, the CDR3 is TGTGCCAGCAGCCCGAGAGGGGGAGTCGATGGCTACACCTTC.

The V gene is TRBV27, the J gene TRBJ2-2, with 8 nucleotides matching TRBD2. The junction had 8 bases not matched to a gene; V was cut back by 5 bases and J by 6 bases. The germline V gene has CDR1 MNHEY and CDR2 SMNVEV (reference sequence). This CDR3 spans 15 amino acids. CDR3 amino acids: CASSREGRIAGELFF. CDR3 nucleotide sequence: TGTGCCAGCAGTCGGGAGGGTCGTATCGCCGGGGAGCTGTTTTTT.

The rearrangement uses TRBV6-6 and TRBJ1-1, with D maybe TRBD1 (6 bases). Trimming removed 0 bases at V and 5 bases at J, with 10 bases between. CDR1 is MNHNY, CDR2 SVGAGI, per germline (reference sequence). This CDR3 is built from 14 residues. CDR3: CASSYSNRDTEAFF. CDR3 in DNA: TGTGCCAGCAGTTACTCTAACAGGGATACTGAAGCTTTCTTT.

The chain uses TRBV5-6 and TRBJ2-4, with D uncertain. CDR1 is SGHDT, CDR2 YYEEEE, per germline. The CDR3 is 17 residues long. V lost 1 base and J lost 2, with 16 bases in between. This CDR3 is CASSLRYDTNPKNIQYF. The CDR3 DNA reads TGTGCCAGCAGCTTGCGGTACGATACCAACCCCAAAAACATTCAGTACTTC.

This clone was counted between two and nine times. This chain joins TRBV2 and TRBJ1-1; no firm D call. Germline CDR1 is SNHLY and CDR2 is FYNNEI. Trimming took 4 bases from V and 6 from J, leaving 9 bases between them. This CDR3 spans 12 amino acids. This CDR3 reads CASSGGNSEAFF. CDR3 nucleotides: TGTGCCAGCAGTGGCGGAAATTCTGAAGCTTTCTTT.

The V gene is TRBV19, the J gene TRBJ2-3, with a weak D call TRBD1 (8 bases). Germline CDR1 is LNHDA and CDR2 is SQIVND (reference sequence). The CDR3 is 15 residues long. Trimming shortened V by 5 bases and J by 5 bases, and 17 bases separated the two germline ends. The CDR3, as DNA: TGTGCCAGTAGTCCAAACCACAGGGGGGGAGATACGCAGTATTTT. Amino acid sequence: CASSPNHRGGDTQYF. Full variable domain (missing parts from reference TRBV19 and TRBJ2-3): DGGITQSPKYLFRKEGQNVTLSCEQNLNHDAMYWYRQDPGQGLRLIYYSQIVNDFQKGDIAEGYSVSREKKESFPLTVTSAQKNPTAFYLCASSPNHRGGDTQYFGPGTRLTVL.

CDR3 in DNA: TGTGCCATCAACAGAGAGTCCGCCCGTCGGCCCAGATTCCCCGCCGAGCAGTACTTC. Translation: CAINRESARRPRFPAEQYF. The chain carries TRBV10-3 and TRBJ2-7; D is unclear. V lost 7 bases and J lost 6, with 34 bases in between. Germline lookup yields CDR1 ENHRY and CDR2 SYGVKD. The CDR3 loop spans 19 amino acids.

The chain uses TRBV18 and TRBJ1-1; the match to TRBD1 covers 7 bases. The V segment lost 3 bases and the J segment 0 bases; nucleotides outside the gene matches: 4. The CDR3 is 15 residues long. Germline V lookup: CDR1 KGHSH, CDR2 LQKENI. In DNA, the CDR3 is TGTGCCAGCTCACCTGTGACAGGGATGAACACTGAAGCTTTCTTT. It yields the protein CASSPVTGMNTEAFF.

V and J are TRBV11-2 and TRBJ2-7; a weak D match, TRBD2 (5 bases). Germline CDR1 reads SGHAT; CDR2 reads FQNNGV. The CDR3 extends over 14 amino acids. The V end lost 6 bases, the J end lost 3 bases, and 15 bases lay between the germline ends. The CDR3 spells CASRNEGSSYEQYF. The CDR3, as DNA: TGTGCCAGCAGGAACGAGGGAAGCAGCTACGAGCAGTACTTC.